A single sample gave rise to the 18 T cell receptor beta chains below, sequenced in a study of T cells after somatic rescue of genetic block. The data were produced by immunoSEQ multiplex PCR, yet TCRdb's version contains in-frame clones alone and is incomplete. Among 95,000 to 120,000 clones, under 95% were seen once, and the ten largest hold roughly 1.4%. Specimen: peripheral blood mononuclear cells (PBMCs). These TCRs come from a woman aged 18-35 years.

The chain's CDR3 is CASSASWAPGEAFF. The CDR3, as DNA: TGTGCCAGCAGTGCATCCTGGGCCCCCGGAGAAGCTTTCTTT. The chain couples TRBV27 to TRBJ1-1; no clear D gene. The V gene's germline CDR1 is MNHEY and CDR2 SMNVEV (reference sequence). V shed 5 bases and J shed 8 bases, with 18 bases lying between them. The CDR3 totals 14 residues.

This clone was observed a single time. The chain recombines TRBV11-2 with TRBJ2-7; 8 nucleotides agree with TRBD2. The V gene end was trimmed by 5 bases and the J gene end by 2 bases; junction bases not matched to a gene: 11. The CDR3 spans 16 residues. The germline CDR1 and CDR2 sequences are SGHAT and FQNNGV. CDR3 sequence reads: CASSAGGGGLTYEQYF. The CDR3 DNA follows: TGTGCCAGCAGCGCTGGGGGCGGGGGGCTTACCTACGAGCAGTACTTC.

V gene TRBV19 combines with J gene TRBJ1-5, with D possibly being TRBD1 (5 bases). The CDR3 sequence is 15 residues long. The V gene's germline CDR1 is LNHDA and CDR2 SQIVND (reference sequence). The V end was cut by 3 bases, the J end by 0 bases, with 9 bases between. The CDR3, as DNA: TGTGCCAGTAGTATCTCGGGGGATAGCAATCAGCCCCAGCATTTT. This encodes CASSISGDSNQPQHF.

This rearrangement joins TRBV5-4 to TRBJ1-2, with no clear D. CDR3 size: 12 residues. V lost 4 bases, J lost 9 bases, and 13 bases lay in between. CDR1 is SGHNT and CDR2 is YYREEE in the germline V gene (reference sequence). The CDR3 sequence is CASSREGGSYTF. Written as DNA, the CDR3 is TGTGCCAGCAGCAGGGAGGGTGGGAGCTACACCTTC.

This clone has only one observation. This chain's CDR3 is CASSANGIGTEAFF. The CDR3 DNA is TGTGCCAGCAGTGCGAATGGGATTGGCACTGAAGCTTTCTTT. The rearrangement uses TRBV2 and TRBJ1-1; D gene unclear. Germline lookup yields CDR1 SNHLY and CDR2 FYNNEI. Trimming took off 4 bases at V and 4 bases at J, with 13 bases between the two ends. The CDR3 extends over 14 amino acids.

This chain uses TRBV7-9 with TRBJ2-5, with D possibly being TRBD2 (5 bases). Germline loops: CDR1 SEHNR, CDR2 FQNEAQ (reference sequence). V was shortened by 1 base and J by 6 bases, with 12 bases between the two germline ends. There are 14 residues in the CDR3. CDR3 amino acids: CASSLESGWQTQYF. Written as DNA, the CDR3 is TGTGCCAGCAGCTTAGAAAGCGGCTGGCAGACCCAGTACTTC.

As DNA, the CDR3 is TGTGCCAGCAGCGGAGGACAGGGAAAGACCTCAACAGGCTCCTACGAGCAGTACTTC. Its translation: CASSGGQGKTSTGSYEQYF. This chain connects TRBV9 to TRBJ2-7; 8 bases align to TRBD1. The junction had 17 bases not matched to a gene; V was cut back by 3 bases and J by 0 bases. CDR1 and CDR2 (germline): SGDLS, YYNGEE. CDR3 length: 19 residues.

This sequence joins TRBV25-1 and TRBJ1-6; D gene uncertain. V lost 0 bases, J lost 9 bases, and 6 bases lay in between. There are 13 residues in the CDR3. Germline V lookup: CDR1 MGHDK, CDR2 SYGVNS. The CDR3 DNA is TGTGCCAGCAGTGAATATCATATTTCACCCCTCCACTTT. Its translation: CASSEYHISPLHF.

The chain links TRBV7-9 to TRBJ2-1; D is unclear. The germline gives CDR1 SEHNR, CDR2 FQNEAQ (reference sequence). The CDR3 loop spans 15 amino acids. Trimming took 5 bases from V and 4 from J, leaving 15 bases between them. CDR3 DNA: TGTGCCAGCAGCCCAATGGTTCTACTGTACAATGAGCAGTTCTTC. Its protein product is CASSPMVLLYNEQFF.

The chain couples TRBV14 to TRBJ2-3; TRBD2 agrees at 13 bases. Trimming cost V 4 bases and J 4 bases; bases outside gene matches: 5. CDR1 is SGHDN and CDR2 is FVKESK in the germline V gene. The CDR3 covers 16 residues. CDR3 DNA sequence: TGTGCCAGCAGCCCCCGGACTAGCGGGGGCCCAGATACGCAGTATTTT. It encodes CASSPRTSGGPDTQYF.

The chain combines TRBV11-1 with TRBJ2-2, with TRBD1 as a possible D gene (6 bases). V dropped 4 bases and J dropped 5 bases, with 8 bases sitting between them. Germline CDR1 reads SGHAT; CDR2 reads FQDESV (reference sequence). The CDR3 sequence is 13 residues long. CDR3 in amino acids: CASSWGRTGELFF. Written as DNA, the CDR3 is TGTGCCAGCAGCTGGGGGCGGACCGGGGAGCTGTTTTTT.

The chain couples TRBV4-1 to TRBJ2-5; D may match TRBD1 or TRBD2 (5 bases each). The assigned J gene may be wrong: the sequence end matches TRBJ2-7 better. Per germline, CDR1 MGHRA and CDR2 YSYEKL. The CDR3 sequence is 15 residues long. The CDR3, as DNA: TGCGCCAGCAGCCAAAGGACAACCACGGGGTACGAGCAGTACTTC. Protein: CASSQRTTTGYEQYF.

This clone appeared once. The chain recombines TRBV7-2 with TRBJ2-1; D may be TRBD1 (6 bases). With 1 base removed from V and 3 bases from J, the gap between germline ends came to 7 bases. The CDR3 totals 14 residues. The germline CDR1 and CDR2 sequences are SGHTA and FQGNSA. The CDR3, as DNA: TGTGCCAGCAGCTTAGGGGACAACTACAATGAGCAGTTCTTC. It encodes CASSLGDNYNEQFF.

This clone was seen a handful of times. The chain uses TRBV7-8 and TRBJ2-3; D call uncertain. Germline CDR1 is SGHVS and CDR2 is FQNEAQ. This CDR3 comprises 15 residues. V gave up 0 bases and J gave up 1 base, with 8 bases separating them. Written as DNA, the CDR3 is TGTGCCAGCAGCTTAGCGCTATCTCGCACAGATACGCAGTATTTT. Encoded protein: CASSLALSRTDTQYF.

V and J are TRBV7-2 and TRBJ1-3; no clear D gene. V gave up 2 bases and J gave up 0 bases, with 11 bases separating them. CDR3 size: 16 residues. The germline CDR1 and CDR2 sequences are SGHTA and FQGNSA. CDR3 protein: CASSLLRQPSGNTIYF. CDR3 nucleotides: TGTGCCAGCAGCTTATTACGGCAACCCTCTGGAAACACCATATATTTT.

The chain joins TRBV30 to TRBJ1-2; possibly TRBD1 for D (5 bases). Germline CDR1 reads GTSNPN; CDR2 reads SVGIG (reference sequence). The V and J ends lost 0 bases and 3 bases respectively, with 11 bases between them. The CDR3 covers 14 residues. DNA for the CDR3: TGTGCCTGGAGTGTGGGCAGGGTGGACTATGGCTACACCTTC. This gives the protein CAWSVGRVDYGYTF.

On this clone itself: The sample holds other DNA sequences that translate to the same CDR3. The CDR3 DNA reads as TGTGCCAGCTCACCAACAGGACAAGAGACCCAGTACTTC. Protein product: CASSPTGQETQYF. This chain connects TRBV18 to TRBJ2-5; the D gene is possibly TRBD1 (5 bases). V was pared by 2 bases and J by 2 bases, with 6 bases between. The CDR3 has 13 amino acids. The germline V gene has CDR1 KGHSH and CDR2 LQKENI.

This chain connects TRBV30 to TRBJ2-5, with 7 bases lining up with TRBD2. Looked up from germline, CDR1 is GTSNPN and CDR2 is SVGIG (reference sequence). The junction had 9 bases not matched to a gene; V was cut back by 0 bases and J by 2 bases. This CDR3 comprises 16 residues. The CDR3 is CAWSVPETAGQETQYF. CDR3 DNA sequence: TGTGCCTGGAGTGTACCGGAAACAGCGGGGCAAGAGACCCAGTACTTC.